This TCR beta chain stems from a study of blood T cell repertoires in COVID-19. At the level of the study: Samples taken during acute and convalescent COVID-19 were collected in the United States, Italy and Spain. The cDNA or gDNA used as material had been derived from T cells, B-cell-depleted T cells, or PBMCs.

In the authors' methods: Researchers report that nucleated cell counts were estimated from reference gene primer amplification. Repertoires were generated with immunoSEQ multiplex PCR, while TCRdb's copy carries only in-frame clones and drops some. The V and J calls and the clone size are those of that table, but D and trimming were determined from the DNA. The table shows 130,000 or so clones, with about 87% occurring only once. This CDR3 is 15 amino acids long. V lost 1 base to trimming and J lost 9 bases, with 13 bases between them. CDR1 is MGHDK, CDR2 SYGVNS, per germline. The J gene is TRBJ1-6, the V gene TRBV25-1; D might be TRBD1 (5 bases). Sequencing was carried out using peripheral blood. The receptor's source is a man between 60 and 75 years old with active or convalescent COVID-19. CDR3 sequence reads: CASSEWGVGRSPLHF. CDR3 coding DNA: TGTGCCAGCAGTGAATGGGGGGTAGGTCGTTCACCCCTCCACTTT.